These T cell receptor beta chains were read from a single sample in a study of T-cell reconstitution after alpha-beta-depleted transplantation in children. TCRdb re-called the PCR reads through MiXCR, storing one row per CDR3 protein. The table includes some 500,000 distinct CDR3 sequences, about a sixth detected once. Here the sequenced sample was PBMCs from the stem cell graft donor, taken from the stem cell graft. The receptors come from a human donor who donated a stem cell graft to a child with acute lymphoblastic leukemia. Each CDR3 is given with its conserved first and last residue. A D gene is named only where the DNA matches it firmly. Clone size is not always given. Where it is, it says once, few, many or a class for expanded clones.

size | J | V | D | DNA | CDR3
NA | TRBJ2-1 | TRBV5-8 | TRBD2 | TGTGCCAGCAGCTACTCTAGCGGGAGGGCGTACAATGAGCAGTTCTTC | CASSYSSGRAYNEQFF
NA | TRBJ2-7 | TRBV15 | NA | TGTGCCACCAGGGGGGACGGCTACGAGCAGTACTTC | CATRGDGYEQYF
NA | TRBJ2-5 | TRBV5-1 | NA | TGCGCCAGCAGTTCCGGGTCCCCTACACAAGAGACCCAGTACTTC | CASSSGSPTQETQYF
NA | TRBJ2-1 | TRBV5-1 | NA | TGCGCCAGCAGCTTGATCGGGTTCGATGAGCAGTTCTTC | CASSLIGFDEQFF
NA | TRBJ2-2 | TRBV15 | NA | TGTGCCACCAGCAGCGATGAAACCGGGGAGCTGTTTTTT | CATSSDETGELFF
NA | TRBJ2-5 | TRBV7-7 | NA | TGTGCCAGCAGCTTCGAGAGCCAAGAGACCCAGTACTTC | CASSFESQETQYF
few | TRBJ2-7 | TRBV27 | TRBD1 | TGTGCCAGCAGTTCCACAGGGGGGACAATCTACGAGCAGTACTTC | CASSSTGGTIYEQYF
few | TRBJ1-5 | TRBV30 | NA | TGTGCCTGGGGGGACGGACTTAATAGCAATCAGCCCCAGCATTTT | CAWGDGLNSNQPQHF
many | TRBJ2-2 | TRBV12-3/TRBV12-4 | TRBD2 | TGTGCCAGCAGGGGACTAGCCCCGAACACCGGGGAGCTGTTTTTT | CASRGLAPNTGELFF
NA | TRBJ2-3 | TRBV20-1 | NA | TGCAGTGCCGAGGGGGGATGGACAGATACGCAGTATTTT | CSAEGGWTDTQYF
many | TRBJ2-5 | TRBV5-1 | NA | TGTGCCAGCAGTTTTCAGGGAGAGACCCAGTACTTC | CASSFQGETQYF
few | TRBJ2-5 | TRBV12-3/TRBV12-4 | NA | TGTGCCAGCAGTTGGGGCAGGAAGGAGACCCAGTACTTC | CASSWGRKETQYF
NA | TRBJ2-7 | TRBV15 | TRBD1 | TGTGCCACCAGCATGACAGGGGGCAGGTCCTACGAGCAGTACTTC | CATSMTGGRSYEQYF
NA | TRBJ2-5 | TRBV11-2 | NA | TGTGCCAGCAGCTTCCAGGGGGGCAGTCAGACCCAGTACTTC | CASSFQGGSQTQYF
few | TRBJ2-2 | TRBV25-1 | NA | TGTGCCAGCAGTGAATCGTGGGGACGGAACACCGGGGAGCTGTTTTTT | CASSESWGRNTGELFF
NA | TRBJ2-1 | TRBV9 | NA | TGTGCCAGCAGCGTAGAGGGGACTGGGAACAATGAGCAGTTCTTC | CASSVEGTGNNEQFF
NA | TRBJ1-1 | TRBV12-3/TRBV12-4 | NA | TGTGCCAGCAGTTTTGGACAGTCGGCTTTCTTT | CASSFGQSAFF
NA | TRBJ2-3 | TRBV12-3/TRBV12-4 | NA | TGTGCCAGCAGTTTAACAGCTCCCAGCACAGATACGCAGTATTTT | CASSLTAPSTDTQYF
few | TRBJ2-1 | TRBV29-1 | TRBD2 | TGCAGCGTGTGGACTAGCGGGAAAAAGGTCAATGAGCAGTTCTTC | CSVWTSGKKVNEQFF
NA | TRBJ1-6 | TRBV6-2/TRBV6-3 | NA | TGTGCCAGCGGGGTTTCACCCCTCCACTTT | CASGVSPLHF
NA | TRBJ2-2 | TRBV13 | NA | TGTGCCAGCAGCTTAGGGACAGCTTATCCCGGGGAGCTGTTTTTT | CASSLGTAYPGELFF
NA | TRBJ2-1 | TRBV7-2 | NA | TGTGCCAGCAGCCGGGGGCGGAGTAGTAGGGTGCTTGAGCAGTTCTTC | CASSRGRSSRVLEQFF
NA | TRBJ2-1 | TRBV19 | NA | TGTGCCAGTAGTATAGTTCGGCGAAACAATGAGCAGTTCTTC | CASSIVRRNNEQFF
NA | TRBJ2-2 | TRBV12-3/TRBV12-4 | TRBD1 | TGTGCCAGTAGCGAACTGGGACAGCCAACCGGGGAGCTGTTTTTT | CASSELGQPTGELFF
few | TRBJ2-3 | TRBV5-1 | TRBD2 | TGCGCCAGCAGCTTGGGCTCTAGCGGTATCACAGATACGCAGTATTTT | CASSLGSSGITDTQYF
few | TRBJ1-3 | TRBV6-5 | TRBD1 | TGTGCCAGCAGTTACCGCGAATCGGGACAGGGAGACACCATATATTTT | CASSYRESGQGDTIYF
NA | TRBJ1-2 | TRBV5-1 | TRBD1 | TGCGCCAGCAGCTCGACCCGGGACAGGGGCGGCTACACCTTC | CASSSTRDRGGYTF
few | TRBJ2-7 | TRBV6-2/TRBV6-3 | NA | TGTGCCAGTCGGAGTCCCTACGAGCAGTACTTC | CASRSPYEQYF
many | TRBJ2-7 | TRBV18 | TRBD1 | TGTGCCAGCTCACTGGGACAGGGGGCGCGTGAGCAGTACTTC | CASSLGQGAREQYF
NA | TRBJ2-1 | TRBV5-5 | NA | TGTGCCAGCTCCGGCGGGACAGTCGGGGTTCAGAATGAGCAGTTCTTC | CASSGGTVGVQNEQFF
few | TRBJ1-4 | TRBV25-1 | TRBD1 | TGTGCCAGCAGTGACCGGGACAGGGGTTTCGGTGAAAAACTGTTTTTT | CASSDRDRGFGEKLFF
few | TRBJ2-1 | TRBV15 | NA | TGTGCCACCAGCAGAGATAGAGGGTTACGGCCTTACAATGAGCAGTTCTTC | CATSRDRGLRPYNEQFF
few | TRBJ1-1 | TRBV18 | NA | TGTGCCAGCTCACCGTCACCCCGGGACACTGAAGCTTTCTTT | CASSPSPRDTEAFF
few | TRBJ1-2 | TRBV20-1 | NA | TGCAGTGCTAGGCGGGGAGGAGGCTACACCTTC | CSARRGGGYTF
few | TRBJ2-1 | TRBV7-9 | TRBD2 | TGTGCCAGTCATCTTAGCGGGTTCAATGAGCAGTTCTTC | CASHLSGFNEQFF
NA | TRBJ1-1 | TRBV6-5 | TRBD1 | TGTGCCAGCAGTTATCGAGGGGGCTTGGTGAACACTGAAGCTTTCTTT | CASSYRGGLVNTEAFF
few | TRBJ1-1 | TRBV25-1 | NA | TGTGCCAGCAGTGACCGGGCAGAGACTTTCTTT | CASSDRAETFF
few | TRBJ1-2 | TRBV5-1 | TRBD1 | TGCGCCAGCAGCTTGTCAGGGGGCTTCTATGGCTACACCTTC | CASSLSGGFYGYTF
NA | TRBJ1-1 | TRBV20-1 | NA | TGCAGTGCTAGGTGGAACACTGAAGCTTTCTTT | CSARWNTEAFF
few | TRBJ1-5 | TRBV5-1 | TRBD1 | TGCGCCAGCAGCTTCGCTCCGGGACAGGGAAATCAGCCCCAGCATTTT | CASSFAPGQGNQPQHF
NA | TRBJ2-6 | TRBV11-2 | TRBD1 | TGTGCCAGCAGCCCGAACCCACTAGGGACAGGGGGGCCTGGGGCCAACGTCCTGACTTTC | CASSPNPLGTGGPGANVLTF
many | TRBJ2-7 | TRBV5-5 | TRBD1 | TGTGCCAGCAGCCTTACCCCCGGGACAGGCTCCTACGAGCAGTACTTC | CASSLTPGTGSYEQYF